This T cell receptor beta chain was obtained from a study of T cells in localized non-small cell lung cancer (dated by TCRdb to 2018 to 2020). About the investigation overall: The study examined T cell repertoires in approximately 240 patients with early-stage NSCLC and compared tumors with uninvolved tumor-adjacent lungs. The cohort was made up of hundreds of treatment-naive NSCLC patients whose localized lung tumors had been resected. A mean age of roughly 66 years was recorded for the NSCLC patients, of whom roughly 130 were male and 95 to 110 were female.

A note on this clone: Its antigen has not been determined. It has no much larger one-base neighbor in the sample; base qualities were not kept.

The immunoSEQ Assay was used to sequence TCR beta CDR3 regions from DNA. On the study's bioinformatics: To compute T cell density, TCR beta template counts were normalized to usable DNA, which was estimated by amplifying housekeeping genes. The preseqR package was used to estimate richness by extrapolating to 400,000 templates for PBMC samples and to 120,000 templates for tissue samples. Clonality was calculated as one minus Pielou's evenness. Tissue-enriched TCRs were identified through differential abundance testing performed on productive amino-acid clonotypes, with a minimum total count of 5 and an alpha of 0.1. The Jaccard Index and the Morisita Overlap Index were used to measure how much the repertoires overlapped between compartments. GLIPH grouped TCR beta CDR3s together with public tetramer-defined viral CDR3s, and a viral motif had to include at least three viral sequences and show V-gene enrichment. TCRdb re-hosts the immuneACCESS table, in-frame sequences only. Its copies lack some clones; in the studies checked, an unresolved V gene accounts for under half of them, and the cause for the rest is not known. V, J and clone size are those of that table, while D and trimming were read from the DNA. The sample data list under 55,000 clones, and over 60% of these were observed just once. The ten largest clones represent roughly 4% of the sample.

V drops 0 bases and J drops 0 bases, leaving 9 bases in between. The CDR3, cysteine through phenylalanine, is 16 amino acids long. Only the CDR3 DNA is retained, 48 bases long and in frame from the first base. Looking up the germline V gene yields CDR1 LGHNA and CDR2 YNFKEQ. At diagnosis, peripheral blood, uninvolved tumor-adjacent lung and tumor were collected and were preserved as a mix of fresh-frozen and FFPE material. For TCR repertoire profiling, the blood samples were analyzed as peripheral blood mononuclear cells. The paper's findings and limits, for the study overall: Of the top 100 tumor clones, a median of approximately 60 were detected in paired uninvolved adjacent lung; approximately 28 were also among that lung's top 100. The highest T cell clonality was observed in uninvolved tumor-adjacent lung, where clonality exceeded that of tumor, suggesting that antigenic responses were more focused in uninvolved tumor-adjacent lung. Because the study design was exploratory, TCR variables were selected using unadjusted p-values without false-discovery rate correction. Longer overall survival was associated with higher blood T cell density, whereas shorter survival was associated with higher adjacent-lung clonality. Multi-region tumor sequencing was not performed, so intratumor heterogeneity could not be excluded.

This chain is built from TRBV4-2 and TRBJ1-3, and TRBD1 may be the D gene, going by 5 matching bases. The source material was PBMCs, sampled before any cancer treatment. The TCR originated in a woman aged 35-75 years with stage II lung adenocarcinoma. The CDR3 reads CASSQEGGDSGNTIYF. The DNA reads TGTGCCAGCAGCCAAGAGGGGGGAGACTCTGGAAACACCATATATTTT.